A selection of T cell receptor beta chains follows, all from one sample in a study of cytomegalovirus exposure and HLA in healthy donors. Using immunoSEQ multiplex PCR, the repertoire was profiled, and TCRdb retains in-frame clones only, with some absent. In the table there are roughly 97,000 clones, about 80% of which are singletons. Sequencing used PBMCs. The receptors here all came from a young woman in good health and CMV-seropositive. CDR3s leave out the opening cysteine and the closing phenylalanine or tryptophan. Each record gives: V gene, J gene, CDR3 protein.

TRBV13	TRBJ1-1	ASRLWGQSNTEAF
TRBV2	TRBJ2-5	ASSEALAGDQETQY
TRBV5-1	TRBJ1-1	ASSRLTGGFTEAF
TRBV4-2	TRBJ2-1	ASSHLPDNEQF
TRBV6-1	TRBJ2-7	ASGRAAYEQY
TRBV28	TRBJ2-1	ASSLTGSSYNEQF
TRBV2	TRBJ1-1	ASSEVRGWNTEAF
TRBV6-5	TRBJ1-2	ASFGQFNYGYT
TRBV28	TRBJ1-2	ASSFGGQGNYGYT
TRBV19	TRBJ2-4	ASSMAGLAGVQNIQY